This TCR beta chain is from a study of blood T cell repertoires in COVID-19. As for the study in general: PBMCs, B-cell-depleted T cells, or T cells provided the cDNA or gDNA that made up the material.

Generated by immunoSEQ multiplex PCR, the TCRdb table keeps only in-frame clones and is missing some. Among 140,000 to 150,000 clones listed, 84% were seen once. This CDR3 region has 16 residues. Germline values: CDR1 LGHNA, CDR2 YSLEER. Trimming left V 0 bases short and J 1 base short, with 10 bases between. A COVID-19 case had been met by exposed participants during the 2 weeks before study entry. Sequencing was done on a sample of PBMCs or T cells enriched from blood (not recorded which). This chain links TRBV4-3 with TRBJ1-5; no reliable D call. The origin of this receptor is a woman aged 45-65 years who had been exposed to COVID-19. The CDR3 DNA reads as TGCGCCAGCAGCCAAGATCGGGGTTGGAGCAATCAGCCCCAGCATTTT. It is translated as CASSQDRGWSNQPQHF.